This TCR beta chain was identified during a study of blood T cell repertoires in COVID-19. While infection was still active, Seattle patients were enrolled and then followed longitudinally. The CDR3 runs 16 residues. Trimming at V came to 3 bases and at J to 7 bases, leaving 9 bases not matched to a gene. From germline, CDR1 is MNHEY and CDR2 SMNVEV (reference sequence). Repertoires were generated with immunoSEQ multiplex PCR, while TCRdb's copy carries only in-frame clones and drops some. Of about 100,000 clones in the sample, roughly 76% were seen once. The V and J genes are TRBV27 and TRBJ1-4; TRBD1 agrees at 9 bases. The sequence was obtained from an elderly man with COVID-19, enrolled during active disease. The sequenced sample consisted of peripheral blood. The CDR3 nucleotides are TGTGCCAGCAGTTTTGACCGGGACAGGGTGCGTGAAAAACTGTTTTTT. As protein: CASSFDRDRVREKLFF.